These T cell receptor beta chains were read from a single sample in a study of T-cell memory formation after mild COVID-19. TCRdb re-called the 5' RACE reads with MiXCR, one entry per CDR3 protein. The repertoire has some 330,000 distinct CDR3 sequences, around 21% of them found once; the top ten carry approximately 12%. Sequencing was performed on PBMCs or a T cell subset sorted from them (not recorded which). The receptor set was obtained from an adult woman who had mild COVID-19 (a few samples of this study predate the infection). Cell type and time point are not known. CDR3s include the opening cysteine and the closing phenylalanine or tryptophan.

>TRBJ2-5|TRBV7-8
CASSLARLAGGRTQYF
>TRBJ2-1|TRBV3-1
CASSLLGGASYNEQFF
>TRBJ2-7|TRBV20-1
CSATTSGATYEQYF
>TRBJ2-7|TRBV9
CASSAGSQGEQYF
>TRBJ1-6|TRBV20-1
CSATPGRADSPLHF
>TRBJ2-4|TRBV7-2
CASSLREAGGGKNIQYF
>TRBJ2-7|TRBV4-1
CASSQVAASSYEQYF
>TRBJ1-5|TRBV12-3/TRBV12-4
CASSLATSGQPQHF
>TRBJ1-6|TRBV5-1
CASSPPETGEPLHF
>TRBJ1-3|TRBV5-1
CASSLGDWWGNTIYF
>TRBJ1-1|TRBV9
CASSVGLWTEAFF
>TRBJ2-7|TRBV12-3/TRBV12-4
CASSSGPGIGYEQYF
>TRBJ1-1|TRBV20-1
CSAPRSGRVPNTEAFF
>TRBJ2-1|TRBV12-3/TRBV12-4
CASSTLGGDNEQFF
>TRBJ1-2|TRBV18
CASSPGTRANGYTF
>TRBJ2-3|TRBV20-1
CSARGHPGQGMTDTQYF
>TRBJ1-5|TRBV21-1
CASSKAGNQPQHF
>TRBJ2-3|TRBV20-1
CSATKGAGGVDTQYF
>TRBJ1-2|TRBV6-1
CAGRDPGNYGYTF
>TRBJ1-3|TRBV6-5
CASSYSGRAGNTIYF
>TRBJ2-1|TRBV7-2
CASSSGGASSYNEQFF
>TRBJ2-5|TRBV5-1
CASSTPGQGAQETQYF
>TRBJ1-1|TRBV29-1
CSASTGFDTEAFF
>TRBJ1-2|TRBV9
CASSVEGNYGYTF
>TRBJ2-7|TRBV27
CASSTHPGVFGTYEQYF